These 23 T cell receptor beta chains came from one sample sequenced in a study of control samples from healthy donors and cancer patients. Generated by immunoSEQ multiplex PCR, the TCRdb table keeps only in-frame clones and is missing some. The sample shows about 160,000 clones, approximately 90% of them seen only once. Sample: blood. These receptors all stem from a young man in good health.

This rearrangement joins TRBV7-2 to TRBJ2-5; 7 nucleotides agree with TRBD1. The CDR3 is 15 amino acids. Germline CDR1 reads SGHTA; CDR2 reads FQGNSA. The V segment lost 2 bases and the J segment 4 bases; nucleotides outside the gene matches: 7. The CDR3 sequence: CASSLWTGSVETQYF. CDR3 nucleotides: TGTGCCAGCAGCTTATGGACAGGTTCGGTAGAGACCCAGTACTTC.

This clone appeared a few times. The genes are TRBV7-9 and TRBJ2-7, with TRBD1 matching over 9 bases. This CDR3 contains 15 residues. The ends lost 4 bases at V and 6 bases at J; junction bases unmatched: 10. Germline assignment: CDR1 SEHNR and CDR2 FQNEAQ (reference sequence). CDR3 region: CASSSRTGEGSEQYF. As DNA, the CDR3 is TGTGCCAGCAGCTCCCGGACAGGGGAGGGAAGCGAGCAGTACTTC.

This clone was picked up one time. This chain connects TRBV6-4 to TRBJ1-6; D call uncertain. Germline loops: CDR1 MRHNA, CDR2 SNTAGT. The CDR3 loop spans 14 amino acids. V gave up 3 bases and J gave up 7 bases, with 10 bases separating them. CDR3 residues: CASSEQPSNSPLHF. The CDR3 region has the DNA TGTGCCAGCAGTGAACAGCCATCGAATTCACCCCTCCACTTT.

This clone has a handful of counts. CDR3 amino acids: CASSLWTGGTEAFF. In DNA form, the CDR3 reads TGCGCCAGCAGCTTATGGACAGGGGGCACTGAAGCTTTCTTT. This chain links TRBV5-1 with TRBJ1-1, with 10 bases lining up with TRBD1. Losses at the gene ends were 2 bases for V and 4 bases for J; bases not matched to a gene: 2. Germline V gene sequence: CDR1 SGHRS, CDR2 YFSETQ. CDR3 length: 14 residues.

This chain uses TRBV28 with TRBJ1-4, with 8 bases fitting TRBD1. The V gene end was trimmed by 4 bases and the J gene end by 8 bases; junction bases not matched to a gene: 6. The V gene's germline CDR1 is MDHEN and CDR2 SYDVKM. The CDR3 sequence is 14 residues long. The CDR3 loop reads CASSSSTGEEKLFF. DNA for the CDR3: TGTGCCAGCAGTTCCTCGACAGGGGAAGAAAAACTGTTTTTT.

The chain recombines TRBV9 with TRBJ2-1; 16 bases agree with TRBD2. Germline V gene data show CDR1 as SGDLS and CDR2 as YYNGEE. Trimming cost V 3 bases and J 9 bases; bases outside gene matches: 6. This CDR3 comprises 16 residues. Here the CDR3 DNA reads TGTGCCAGCAGCGCATCCGGGACTAGCGGGGGGGCTGAGCAGTTCTTC. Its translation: CASSASGTSGGAEQFF.

CDR3 protein: CASSFLDRDYEQYF. The CDR3 bases are TGTGCCAGCAGTTTCTTGGACAGGGATTACGAGCAGTACTTC. The V gene is TRBV27, the J gene TRBJ2-7; 8 nucleotides line up with TRBD1. In germline, CDR1 is MNHEY, CDR2 SMNVEV (reference sequence). J was trimmed by 4 bases and V by 3 bases; bases with no gene match: 5. The CDR3 loop spans 14 amino acids.

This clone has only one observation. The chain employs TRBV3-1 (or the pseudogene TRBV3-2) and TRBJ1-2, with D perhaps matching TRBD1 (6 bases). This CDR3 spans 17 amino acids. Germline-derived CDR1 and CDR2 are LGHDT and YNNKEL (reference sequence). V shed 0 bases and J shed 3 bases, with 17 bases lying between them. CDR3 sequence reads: CASSQETPLGHDYGYTF. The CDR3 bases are TGTGCCAGCAGCCAAGAAACCCCATTGGGACACGACTATGGCTACACCTTC.

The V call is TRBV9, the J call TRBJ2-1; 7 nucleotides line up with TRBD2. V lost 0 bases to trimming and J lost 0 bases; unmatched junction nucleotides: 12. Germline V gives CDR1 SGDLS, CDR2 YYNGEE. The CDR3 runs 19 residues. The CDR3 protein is CASSVVGAGSLRSYNEQFF. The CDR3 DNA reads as TGTGCCAGCAGCGTAGTAGGAGCGGGGTCCTTACGCTCCTACAATGAGCAGTTCTTC.

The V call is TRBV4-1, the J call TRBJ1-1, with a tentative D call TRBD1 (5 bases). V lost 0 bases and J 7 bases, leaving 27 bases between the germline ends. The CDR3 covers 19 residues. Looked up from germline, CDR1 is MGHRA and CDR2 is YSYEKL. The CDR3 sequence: CASSQEGVARASRIREAFF. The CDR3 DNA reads TGCGCCAGCAGCCAAGAGGGGGTAGCCAGGGCCTCCCGCATTCGTGAAGCTTTCTTT.

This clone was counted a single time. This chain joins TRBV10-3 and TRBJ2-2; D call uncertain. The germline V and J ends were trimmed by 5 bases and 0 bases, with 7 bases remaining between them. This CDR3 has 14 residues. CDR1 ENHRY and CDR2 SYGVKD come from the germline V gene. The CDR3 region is CAISRVTNTGELFF. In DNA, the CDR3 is TGTGCCATCAGTCGCGTAACGAACACCGGGGAGCTGTTTTTT.

Here the CDR3 DNA reads TGTGCCAGCAGCCGACTACTTGGCTACAATGAGCAGTTCTTC. Its translation: CASSRLLGYNEQFF. The chain couples TRBV9 to TRBJ2-1, with D possibly matching TRBD2 (5 bases). The CDR3 is 14 amino acids. The ends were cut back, 4 bases at V and 3 bases at J, with 11 bases in the middle. CDR1 and CDR2 from the germline V gene are SGDLS and YYNGEE.

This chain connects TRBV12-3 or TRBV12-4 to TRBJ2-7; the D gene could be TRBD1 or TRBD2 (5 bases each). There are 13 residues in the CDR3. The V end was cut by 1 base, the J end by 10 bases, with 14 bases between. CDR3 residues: CASSLEPGRPQYF. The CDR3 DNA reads TGTGCCAGCAGTTTAGAGCCGGGACGGCCACAGTACTTC.

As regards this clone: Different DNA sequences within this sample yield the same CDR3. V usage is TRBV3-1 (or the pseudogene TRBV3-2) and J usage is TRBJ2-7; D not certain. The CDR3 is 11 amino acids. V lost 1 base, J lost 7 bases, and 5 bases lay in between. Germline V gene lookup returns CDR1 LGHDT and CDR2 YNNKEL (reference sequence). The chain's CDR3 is CASSQALEQYF. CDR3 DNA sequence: TGTGCCAGCAGCCAAGCCCTGGAGCAGTACTTC.

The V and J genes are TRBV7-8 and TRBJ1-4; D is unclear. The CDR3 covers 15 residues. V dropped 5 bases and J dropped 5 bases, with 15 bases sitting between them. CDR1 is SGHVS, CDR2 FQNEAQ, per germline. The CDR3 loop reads CASSLRSSENEKLFF. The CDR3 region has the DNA TGTGCCAGCAGCCTAAGGTCATCCGAGAATGAAAAACTGTTTTTT.

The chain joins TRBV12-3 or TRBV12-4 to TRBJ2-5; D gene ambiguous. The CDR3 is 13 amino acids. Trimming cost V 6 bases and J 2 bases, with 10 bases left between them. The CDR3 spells CASRTQLQETQYF. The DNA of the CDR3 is TGTGCCAGCAGGACACAGCTACAAGAGACCCAGTACTTC.

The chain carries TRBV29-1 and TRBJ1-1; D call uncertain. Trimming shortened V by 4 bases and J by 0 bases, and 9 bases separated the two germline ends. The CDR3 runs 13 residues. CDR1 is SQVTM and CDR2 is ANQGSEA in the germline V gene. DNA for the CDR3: TGCAGCGTTGCTGCAGACATGAACACTGAAGCTTTCTTT. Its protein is CSVAADMNTEAFF.

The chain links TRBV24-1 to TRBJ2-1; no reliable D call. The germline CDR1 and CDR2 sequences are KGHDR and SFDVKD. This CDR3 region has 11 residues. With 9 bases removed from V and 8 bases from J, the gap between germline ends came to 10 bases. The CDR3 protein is CATSLNHEQFF. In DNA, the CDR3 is TGTGCCACCTCTCTGAACCATGAGCAGTTCTTC.

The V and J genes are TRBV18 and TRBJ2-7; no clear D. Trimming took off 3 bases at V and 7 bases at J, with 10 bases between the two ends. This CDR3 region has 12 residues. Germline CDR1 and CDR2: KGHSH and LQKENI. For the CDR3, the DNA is TGTGCCAGCTCACCTCGCCGTGGAGAGCAGTACTTC. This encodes CASSPRRGEQYF.

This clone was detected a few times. CDR3 sequence: CASRRDRDGYTF. The CDR3 DNA follows: TGTGCCAGCAGACGGGACAGGGATGGCTACACCTTC. The chain carries TRBV6-5 and TRBJ1-2, with TRBD1 identical over 9 bases. Germline V CDR1 and CDR2: MNHEY, SVGAGI. This CDR3 contains 12 residues. Trimming cost V 6 bases and J 6 bases; bases outside gene matches: 2.

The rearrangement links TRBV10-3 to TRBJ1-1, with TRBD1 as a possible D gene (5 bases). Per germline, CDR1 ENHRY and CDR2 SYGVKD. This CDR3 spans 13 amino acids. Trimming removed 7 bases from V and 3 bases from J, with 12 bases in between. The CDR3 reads CAIKSVGHTEAFF. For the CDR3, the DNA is TGTGCCATCAAAAGTGTGGGGCACACTGAAGCTTTCTTT.

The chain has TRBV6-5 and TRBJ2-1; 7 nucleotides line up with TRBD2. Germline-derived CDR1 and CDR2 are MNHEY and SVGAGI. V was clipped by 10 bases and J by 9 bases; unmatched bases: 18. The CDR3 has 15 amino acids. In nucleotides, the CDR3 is TGTGCCACTTATGGGGGTCCCGCGGGAGCGGTTGAGCAGTTCTTC. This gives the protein CATYGGPAGAVEQFF.

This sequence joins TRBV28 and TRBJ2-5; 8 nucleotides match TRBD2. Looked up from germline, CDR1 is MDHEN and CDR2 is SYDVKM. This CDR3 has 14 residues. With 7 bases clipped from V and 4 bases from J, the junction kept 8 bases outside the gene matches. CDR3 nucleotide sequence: TGTGCCAGCATCCCCACCAGCGGGGGAGAGACCCAGTACTTC. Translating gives CASIPTSGGETQYF.